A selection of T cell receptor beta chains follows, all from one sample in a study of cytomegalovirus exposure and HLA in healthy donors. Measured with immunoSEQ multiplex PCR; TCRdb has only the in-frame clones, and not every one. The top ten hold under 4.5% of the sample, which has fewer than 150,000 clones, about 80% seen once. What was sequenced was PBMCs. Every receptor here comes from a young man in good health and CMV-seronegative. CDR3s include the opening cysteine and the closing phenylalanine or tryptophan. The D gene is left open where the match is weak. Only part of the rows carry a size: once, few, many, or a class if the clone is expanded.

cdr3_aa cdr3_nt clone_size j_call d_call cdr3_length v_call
CASSPYEGNQETQYF TGTGCCAGCAGCCCCTACGAGGGAAACCAAGAGACCCAGTACTTC NA TRBJ2-5 NA 15 TRBV27
CASRLGQYTEAFF TGTGCCAGCAGACTAGGACAGTACACTGAAGCTTTCTTT few TRBJ1-1 NA 13 TRBV6-5
CASSLYKDIRPYEQYF TGTGCCAGCAGCCTATATAAGGACATAAGACCTTACGAGCAGTACTTC once TRBJ2-7 NA 16 TRBV13
CASSYHEGLVFYEQYF TGTGCCAGCAGTTACCACGAGGGCCTTGTTTTCTACGAGCAGTACTTC NA TRBJ2-7 NA 16 TRBV6-6
CAISESISAEREQPQHF TGTGCCATCAGTGAGTCGATCTCCGCAGAACGGGAGCAGCCCCAGCATTTT NA TRBJ1-5 NA 17 TRBV10-3
CASSRRDSTYEQYF TGTGCCAGCAGCCGCCGGGACTCAACCTACGAGCAGTACTTC few TRBJ2-7 NA 14 TRBV7-9
CASSLGGTKRHEQYF TGTGCCAGCAGCTTAGGAGGGACAAAGAGACACGAGCAGTACTTC NA TRBJ2-7 NA 15 TRBV7-2
CASIPNQGAPDTQYF TGTGCCAGCATCCCCAATCAGGGGGCCCCAGATACGCAGTATTTT NA TRBJ2-3 TRBD1 15 TRBV28
CASSDGLAAYNEQFF TGTGCCAGCAGCGATGGACTAGCGGCATACAATGAGCAGTTCTTC NA TRBJ2-1 TRBD2 15 TRBV7-9
CASSHIGTALSYNEQFF TGTGCCAGCAGCCACATCGGGACAGCGCTCTCCTACAATGAGCAGTTCTTC NA TRBJ2-1 TRBD1 17 TRBV11-2
CATSREGASGNTIYF TGTGCCACCAGCAGAGAGGGGGCCTCGGGAAACACCATATATTTT NA TRBJ1-3 NA 15 TRBV15
CASSLLAGFYNEQFF TGTGCCAGTAGTCTACTAGCGGGGTTTTACAATGAGCAGTTCTTC few TRBJ2-1 TRBD2 15 TRBV19
CASSLLGQGETQYF TGTGCCAGCAGCTTACTCGGACAGGGGGAGACCCAGTACTTC NA TRBJ2-5 TRBD1 14 TRBV7-3
CASSPGEGSQETQYF TGTGCCAGCTCACCCGGGGAAGGTTCTCAAGAGACCCAGTACTTC NA TRBJ2-5 NA 15 TRBV18
CASSQGRIADEQYF TGTGCCAGCAGTCAAGGACGGATTGCGGACGAGCAGTACTTC NA TRBJ2-7 NA 14 TRBV2
CASSPHRGRPKNIQYF TGTGCCAGCAGCCCTCACAGGGGACGGCCCAAAAACATTCAGTACTTC NA TRBJ2-4 TRBD1 16 TRBV4-2